The 29 T cell receptor beta chains reported below all come from one sample, sequenced in a study of blood T cell repertoires in COVID-19. TCRdb's table, derived via immunoSEQ multiplex PCR, lists solely in-frame clones and lacks some. Found here are about 130,000 clones, about 83% of them singletons; the top ten hold about 10%. The sequenced sample consisted of peripheral blood. The receptors stem from a man in his fifties or sixties with acute or convalescent COVID-19.

J is TRBJ1-1 and V is TRBV18; D ambiguous. The length of the CDR3 is 15 residues. The germline CDR1 and CDR2 sequences are KGHSH and LQKENI. The V gene lost 2 bases and the J gene lost 5 bases, with 15 bases spanning the gap. The chain's CDR3 is CASSPSEGLGTEAFF. DNA of the CDR3: TGTGCCAGCTCACCAAGTGAGGGCCTAGGAACTGAAGCTTTCTTT.

The V and J genes are TRBV24-1 and TRBJ2-1; TRBD2 agrees at 11 bases. This CDR3 comprises 20 residues. Germline CDR1 and CDR2: KGHDR and SFDVKD. The V gene end was trimmed by 6 bases and the J gene end by 6 bases; junction bases not matched to a gene: 21. CDR3 amino acids: CATSSRQGVSSGRLRNEQFF. CDR3 nucleotide sequence: TGTGCCACCAGTTCTCGACAGGGGGTTTCTAGCGGGAGGCTCCGCAATGAGCAGTTCTTC.

The chain has TRBV2 and TRBJ1-4; D unresolved. CDR3 size: 14 residues. The ends were cut back, 4 bases at V and 0 bases at J, with 6 bases in the middle. CDR1 is SNHLY, CDR2 FYNNEI, per germline. CDR3: CASSGAATNEKLFF. CDR3 nucleotide sequence: TGTGCCAGCAGTGGAGCCGCAACTAATGAAAAACTGTTTTTT. Full variable domain (rest looked up from reference TRBV2 and TRBJ1-4): EPEVTQTPSHQVTQMGQEVILRCVPISNHLYFYWYRQILGQKVEFLVSFYNNEISEKSEIFDDQFSVERPDGSNFTLKIRSTKLEDSAMYFCASSGAATNEKLFFGSGTQLSVL.

V usage is TRBV27 and J usage is TRBJ1-5; D is ambiguous. Germline CDR1 reads MNHEY; CDR2 reads SMNVEV (reference sequence). The CDR3 consists of 14 residues. Trimming cost V 5 bases and J 0 bases, with 8 bases left between them. CDR3 residues: CASSRSYSNQPQHF. The CDR3 region has the DNA TGTGCCAGCAGTAGGAGTTATAGCAATCAGCCCCAGCATTTT.

This clone was observed a single time. This chain joins TRBV5-1 and TRBJ2-3, with TRBD2 as a possible D gene (5 bases). The CDR3 spans 13 residues. Between the trimmed V and J ends, which lost 5 bases and 3 bases, there was a span of 10 bases. The germline CDR1 and CDR2 sequences are SGHRS and YFSETQ. CDR3 bases: TGCGCCAGCAGGGTCGGGGAGACAGATACGCAGTATTTT. This encodes CASRVGETDTQYF.

The V and J genes are TRBV2 and TRBJ1-3, with D unresolved. The ends were cut back, 5 bases at V and 0 bases at J, with 14 bases in the middle. There are 16 residues in the CDR3. Germline V gene data show CDR1 as SNHLY and CDR2 as FYNNEI. The CDR3 loop is CASSNIGGPSGNTIYF. Written as DNA, the CDR3 is TGTGCCAGCAGTAATATCGGCGGGCCCTCTGGAAACACCATATATTTT.

The chain combines TRBV6-4 with TRBJ2-1, with a tentative D call TRBD2 (5 bases). Germline V gene sequence: CDR1 MRHNA, CDR2 SNTAGT. The V end lost 2 bases, the J end lost 3 bases, and 17 bases lay between the germline ends. This CDR3 is built from 17 residues. The CDR3 DNA reads TGTGCCAGCAGTGACGAGGGCGCGGTTTACAACTACAATGAGCAGTTCTTC. Protein sequence: CASSDEGAVYNYNEQFF.

The rearrangement links TRBV28 to TRBJ1-2; D may be TRBD1 (5 bases). The CDR3 is 14 amino acids. V lost 5 bases, J lost 5 bases, and 15 bases lay in between. The germline V gene has CDR1 MDHEN and CDR2 SYDVKM. CDR3 sequence reads: CASSPFTGGYGYTF. As DNA, the CDR3 is TGTGCCAGCAGTCCATTTACGGGGGGGTATGGCTACACCTTC.

This clone was observed a handful of times. The rearrangement links TRBV6-5 to TRBJ1-2; TRBD1 agrees at 8 bases. With V trimmed by 0 bases and J by 7 bases, 7 bases remained unmatched. The CDR3 runs to 15 residues. Per germline, CDR1 MNHEY and CDR2 SVGAGI. The CDR3 loop reads CASSYSTPGGSGYTF. CDR3 nucleotides: TGTGCCAGCAGTTACTCGACCCCAGGGGGCAGTGGCTACACCTTC.

The chain combines TRBV28 with TRBJ2-1, with TRBD2 matching over 8 bases. Germline V CDR1 and CDR2: MDHEN, SYDVKM. This CDR3 region has 15 residues. J was trimmed by 6 bases and V by 1 base; bases with no gene match: 5. The CDR3 sequence is CASSLFSGGGNEQFF. The CDR3 DNA is TGTGCCAGCAGTTTATTTTCGGGAGGGGGCAATGAGCAGTTCTTC.

V gene TRBV7-9 combines with J gene TRBJ2-1; 7 nucleotides line up with TRBD2. The CDR3 contains 15 residues. The V and J ends lost 5 bases and 0 bases, in that order; junction bases with no gene match: 4. Per the germline V gene, CDR1 is SEHNR and CDR2 is FQNEAQ (reference sequence). The CDR3 protein is CASSRGGASYNEQFF. DNA of the CDR3: TGTGCCAGCAGCCGGGGAGGGGCCTCCTACAATGAGCAGTTCTTC.

This chain links TRBV29-1 with TRBJ1-4; the D is unclear. This CDR3 has 12 residues. CDR1 and CDR2 from the germline V gene are SQVTM and ANQGSEA. Trimming took 4 bases from V and 2 from J, leaving 5 bases between them. The CDR3 DNA sequence: TGCAGCGTTGCTCGGACTAATGAAAAACTGTTTTTT. Translation: CSVARTNEKLFF.

The gene calls are TRBV6-6 and TRBJ2-7; D is uncertain. V lost 0 bases to trimming and J lost 2 bases, with 8 bases between them. Germline CDR1 and CDR2: MNHNY and SVGAGI (reference sequence). This CDR3 has 14 residues. CDR3 amino acids: CASSYSDITYEQYF. CDR3 sequence (DNA): TGTGCCAGCAGTTACTCTGACATAACCTACGAGCAGTACTTC.

A word on this clone: An end of the junction does not agree with germline; a read error may underlie this. The gene calls are TRBV7-7 and TRBJ2-5; D is ambiguous. CDR1 is SSHAT, CDR2 FNYEAQ, per germline (reference sequence). The CDR3 is 16 amino acids. CDR3 DNA: TGTGCTAGCAGCTGCGAGGAGATGGCCAACAAAGAGACCCAGTACTTC. Its translation: CASSCEEMANKETQYF.

V and J are TRBV19 and TRBJ2-1, with D tentatively TRBD2 (5 bases). Germline V gene sequence: CDR1 LNHDA, CDR2 SQIVND (reference sequence). The CDR3 has 12 residues. V gave up 3 bases and J gave up 10 bases, with 10 bases separating them. The CDR3 sequence is CASSMFTGEQFF. The CDR3, as DNA: TGTGCCAGTAGTATGTTTACGGGGGAGCAGTTCTTC.

V gene TRBV6-5 combines with J gene TRBJ1-1; no firm D call. Germline CDR1 reads MNHEY; CDR2 reads SVGAGI. The V end was cut by 7 bases, the J end by 6 bases, with 15 bases between. The CDR3 extends over 13 amino acids. The CDR3 nucleotides read TGTGCCAGCACCCTCCCCGGCGGTTCTGAAGCTTTCTTT. Residues: CASTLPGGSEAFF.

This chain uses TRBV7-9 with TRBJ2-7; 7 nucleotides align to TRBD1. After removal of 1 base from V and 4 bases from J, the junction contained 7 bases not matched to a gene. CDR3 length: 15 amino acids. The germline gives CDR1 SEHNR, CDR2 FQNEAQ (reference sequence). The CDR3 loop reads CASSLVSGGMYEQYF. The CDR3 bases are TGTGCCAGCAGCTTAGTGTCAGGGGGTATGTACGAGCAGTACTTC.

This rearrangement joins TRBV13 to TRBJ2-7; 10 nucleotides agree with TRBD2. Germline CDR1 is PRHDT and CDR2 is FYEKMQ (reference sequence). The CDR3 has 14 residues. The V gene end was trimmed by 5 bases and the J gene end by 5 bases; junction bases not matched to a gene: 6. The CDR3 bases are TGTGCCAGCAGCCCCAGCGGGAGGGGCCACGAGCAGTACTTC. As protein: CASSPSGRGHEQYF.

This chain joins TRBV4-1 and TRBJ2-7; 9 bases are shared with TRBD2. Germline CDR1 and CDR2: MGHRA and YSYEKL. After removal of 1 base from V and 0 bases from J, the junction contained 10 bases not matched to a gene. The CDR3 covers 18 residues. CDR3 DNA: TGCGCCAGCAGCCAAGCGACTAGCGGAGGGGGGTTCTCCTACGAGCAGTACTTC. Amino acids: CASSQATSGGGFSYEQYF.

The chain's CDR3 is CATSQGYEQYF. CDR3 in DNA: TGTGCCACCTCACAGGGGTACGAGCAGTACTTC. This sequence joins TRBV24-1 and TRBJ2-7; 7 bases fit TRBD1. CDR3 size: 11 residues. V was clipped by 9 bases and J by 4 bases; unmatched bases: 2. Germline V lookup: CDR1 KGHDR, CDR2 SFDVKD.

This clone came up once. The rearrangement links TRBV5-4 to TRBJ1-1; D is ambiguous. The V gene's germline CDR1 is SGHNT and CDR2 YYREEE (reference sequence). The CDR3 is 12 amino acids. V was cut by 6 bases and J by 3 bases, with 9 bases left in between. DNA for the CDR3: TGTGCCAGCAAGGCGGTCCACACTGAAGCTTTCTTT. Translated: CASKAVHTEAFF.

The genes are TRBV7-9 and TRBJ2-7; D is perhaps TRBD1 (6 bases). From germline, CDR1 is SEHNR and CDR2 FQNEAQ (reference sequence). The V end was cut by 5 bases, the J end by 12 bases, with 14 bases between. CDR3 length equals 11 residues. In DNA, the CDR3 is TGTGCCAGCAGCCCCGCCGAGACAGGGTACTTC. This encodes CASSPAETGYF. Based on the CDR3 plus reference TRBV7-9 and TRBJ2-7, the full variable domain is DTGVSQNPRHKITKRGQNVTFRCDPISEHNRLYWYRQTLGQGPEFLTYFQNEAQLEKSRLLSDRFSAERPKGSFSTLEIQRTEQGDSAMYLCASSPAETGYFGPGTRLTVT.

The chain links TRBV4-1 to TRBJ1-5; D unclear. Trimming took 5 bases from V and 3 from J, leaving 17 bases between them. The germline gives CDR1 MGHRA, CDR2 YSYEKL. The CDR3 spans 16 residues. The CDR3, as DNA: TGCGCCAGCAGCAAAGGGAGGCTAGCGAACAATCAGCCCCAGCATTTT. Translating gives CASSKGRLANNQPQHF.

This chain connects TRBV5-4 to TRBJ1-2, with TRBD1 as a possible D gene (5 bases). The CDR3 has 14 amino acids. Germline V gives CDR1 SGHNT, CDR2 YYREEE (reference sequence). Deletions cut 0 bases from V and 0 bases from J, with 6 bases between. The CDR3: CASSLETANYGYTF. Written as DNA, the CDR3 is TGTGCCAGCAGCTTGGAGACAGCTAACTATGGCTACACCTTC.

The chain recombines TRBV21-1 with TRBJ2-5; the table assigns TRBD1, which was not confirmed against the DNA. TRBV21-1 is a listed pseudogene. The CDR3 runs to 17 residues. CDR3 sequence reads: CASSKGRTGIGKETQYF. For the CDR3, the DNA is TGTGCCAGCAGCAAAGGAAGGACAGGCATCGGAAAAGAGACCCAGTACTTC.

The chain uses TRBV30 and TRBJ2-7; 7 bases align to TRBD1. CDR1 and CDR2 (germline): GTSNPN, SVGIG (reference sequence). The CDR3 loop spans 11 amino acids. V was pared by 3 bases and J by 9 bases, with 5 bases of the junction left unmatched. The DNA of the CDR3 is TGTGCCTGGAGGACAGGGACGGGGCAGTACTTC. Protein product: CAWRTGTGQYF.

The rearrangement uses TRBV27 and TRBJ1-5; TRBD1 matches 7 bases. Germline-derived CDR1 and CDR2 are MNHEY and SMNVEV (reference sequence). Germline trimming cut 6 bases from V and 5 bases from J; bases unmatched to any gene: 7. CDR3 length: 14 residues. The DNA for the CDR3 is TGTGCCAGCAGGGATACAGGGGATCATCAGCCCCAGCATTTT. Protein: CASRDTGDHQPQHF.

This chain joins TRBV7-9 and TRBJ1-3, with 10 bases that match TRBD1. The CDR3 is made up of 14 amino acids. The V gene's germline CDR1 is SEHNR and CDR2 FQNEAQ (reference sequence). V lost 5 bases and J lost 6; bases outside the gene matches: 4. In DNA form, the CDR3 reads TGTGCCAGCAGCCGCGGACAGGGGGTAAACACCATATATTTT. This gives the protein CASSRGQGVNTIYF.

The genes are TRBV19 and TRBJ1-5; the match to TRBD1 covers 8 bases. Germline CDR1 reads LNHDA; CDR2 reads SQIVND (reference sequence). Trimming took 6 bases from V and 0 from J; bases not matched to a gene: 7. The CDR3 totals 16 residues. CDR3 loop: CASSPGQGHSNQPQHF. The CDR3 nucleotides are TGTGCCAGTAGCCCCGGACAGGGCCATAGCAATCAGCCCCAGCATTTT.